This TCR beta chain comes out of a study of response to subunit inactivated influenza vaccine. Study conclusions and caveats: The authors proposed limited new T cell recruitment per seasonal influenza vaccination.

TCRdb reanalysed the RT-PCR reads using MiXCR and keeps one entry per CDR3 protein. The data contain approximately 530,000 distinct CDR3 sequences, around 7.9% of them singletons. CDR3 size: 16 residues. Per germline, CDR1 LNHNV and CDR2 YYDKDF (reference sequence). V shed 5 bases and J shed 2 bases, with 17 bases lying between them. Worth noting for this clonotype: Its cognate antigen is unknown.

This TCR was sampled from a man between 45 and 75 years old who received an inactivated influenza vaccine. The chain combines TRBV15 with TRBJ2-3, with D possibly being TRBD2 (7 bases). Sequencing used PBMCs from blood, obtained 23 months after vaccination. CDR3 sequence: CATSFSGGADTDTQYF. The CDR3 bases are TGTGCCACCAGCTTTAGTGGGGGGGCCGACACAGATACGCAGTATTTT.